This T cell receptor beta chain was profiled in a study of cytomegalovirus exposure and HLA in healthy donors. The study ran its PCR with 60 Vbeta and 13 Jbeta primers. Using immunoSEQ multiplex PCR, the repertoire was profiled, and TCRdb retains in-frame clones only, with some absent. Of about 110,000 clones in the sample, approximately 78% are singletons; the top ten hold roughly a fifth. This CDR3 is built from 14 residues. Per germline, CDR1 SGHTS and CDR2 YDEGEE. The V gene lost 1 base and the J gene lost 3 bases, with 11 bases spanning the gap. Regarding the study as a whole: An apparent linkage of common viral pathogens to several of the most significant clusters emerged in a later analysis.

This clone turned up a few times. Its antigen is unknown. The sequence was collected from a man younger than 40 in good health and CMV-seropositive. The gene calls are TRBV5-8 and TRBJ2-7; D remains ambiguous. Sequenced: PBMCs. The CDR3 DNA follows: TGTGCCAGCAGCTTGCCTCTTTTAGTCTACGAGCAGTACTTC. Its translation: CASSLPLLVYEQYF.